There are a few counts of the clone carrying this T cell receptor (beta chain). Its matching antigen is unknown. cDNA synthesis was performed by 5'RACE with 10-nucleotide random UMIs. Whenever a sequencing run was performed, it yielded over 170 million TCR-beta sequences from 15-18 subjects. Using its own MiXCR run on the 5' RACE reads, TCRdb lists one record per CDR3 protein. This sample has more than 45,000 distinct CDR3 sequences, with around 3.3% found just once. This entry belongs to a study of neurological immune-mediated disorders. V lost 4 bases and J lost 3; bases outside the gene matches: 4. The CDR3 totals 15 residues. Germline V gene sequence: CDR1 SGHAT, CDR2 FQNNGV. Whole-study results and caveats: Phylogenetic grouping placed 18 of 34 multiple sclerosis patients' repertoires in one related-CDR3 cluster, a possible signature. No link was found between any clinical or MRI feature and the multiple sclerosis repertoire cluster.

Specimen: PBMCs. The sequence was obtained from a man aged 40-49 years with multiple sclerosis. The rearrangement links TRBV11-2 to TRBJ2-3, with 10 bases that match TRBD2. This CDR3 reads CASSSIAGGTDTQYF. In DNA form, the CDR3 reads TGTGCCAGCAGCTCAATAGCGGGGGGAACAGATACGCAGTATTTT.